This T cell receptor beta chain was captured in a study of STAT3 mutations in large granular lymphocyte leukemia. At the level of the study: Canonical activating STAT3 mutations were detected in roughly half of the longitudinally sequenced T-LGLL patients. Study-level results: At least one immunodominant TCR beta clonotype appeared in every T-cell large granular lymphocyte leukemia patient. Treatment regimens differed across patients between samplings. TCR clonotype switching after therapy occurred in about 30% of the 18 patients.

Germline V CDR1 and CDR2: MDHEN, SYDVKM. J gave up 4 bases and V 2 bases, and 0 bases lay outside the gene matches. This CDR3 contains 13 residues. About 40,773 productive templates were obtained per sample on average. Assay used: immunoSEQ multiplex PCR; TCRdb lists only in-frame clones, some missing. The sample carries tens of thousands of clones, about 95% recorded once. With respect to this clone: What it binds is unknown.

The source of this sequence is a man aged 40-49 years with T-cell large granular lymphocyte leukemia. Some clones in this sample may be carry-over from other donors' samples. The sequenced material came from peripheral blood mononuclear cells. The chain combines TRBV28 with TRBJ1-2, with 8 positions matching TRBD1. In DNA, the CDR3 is TGTGCCAGCAGTTTAGACAGGGGCTATGGCTACACCTTC. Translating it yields CASSLDRGYGYTF.